The clone carrying this TCR beta chain was found a few times. Antigen: not known. The CDR3 length is 15 residues. Germline-derived CDR1 and CDR2 are SGHAT and FQDESV (reference sequence). Trimming shortened V by 2 bases and J by 2 bases, and 10 bases separated the two germline ends. Treatment specified: roughly nine-day PBMC culture with coronavirus spike peptide pools or control peptides (ViraFEST assay). This entry is derived from a study of vaccination and CD4 T cells after COVID-19. Sequencing of the DNA from cultured CD4+ T cells was carried out with the Oncomine TCR Beta short-read assay. A single record per CDR3 protein comes from TCRdb applying MiXCR to the PCR reads. This sample has around 20,000 distinct CDR3 sequences, with about 40% found just once.

The origin of this receptor is a human donor who had recovered from COVID-19. The chain combines TRBV11-1 with TRBJ1-5, with D uncertain. The sequencing here drew on CD4+ T cells from blood, cultured in vitro, taken before SARS-CoV-2 vaccination. The CDR3 coding sequence is TGTGCCAGCAGCTTACGGGGAATCGGCAATCAGCCCCAGCATTTT. It yields the protein CASSLRGIGNQPQHF.